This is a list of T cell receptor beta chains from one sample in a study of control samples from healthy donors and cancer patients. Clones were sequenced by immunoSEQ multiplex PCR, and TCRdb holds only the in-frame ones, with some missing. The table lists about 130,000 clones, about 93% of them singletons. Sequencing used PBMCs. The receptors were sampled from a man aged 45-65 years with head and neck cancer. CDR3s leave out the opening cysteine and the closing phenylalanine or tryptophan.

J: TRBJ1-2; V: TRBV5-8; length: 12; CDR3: ASSEDSKGYGYT
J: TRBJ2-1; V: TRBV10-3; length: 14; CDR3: AISENTGVGHNEQF
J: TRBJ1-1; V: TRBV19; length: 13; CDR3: ASGQNRFMNTEAF
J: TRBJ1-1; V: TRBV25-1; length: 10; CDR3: ASSESREVAF
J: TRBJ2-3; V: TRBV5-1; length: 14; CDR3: ASSLERELGTDTQY
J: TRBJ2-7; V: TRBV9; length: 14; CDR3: ASSVGLAGGSHEQY
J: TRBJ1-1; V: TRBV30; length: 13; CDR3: AWSSTGRENTEAF
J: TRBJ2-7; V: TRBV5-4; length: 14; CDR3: ASSSKDTGPSYEQY
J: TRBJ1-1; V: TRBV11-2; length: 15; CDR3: ASRTPSRRGENTEAF
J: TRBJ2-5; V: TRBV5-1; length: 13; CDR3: ASSLSRGGRETQY
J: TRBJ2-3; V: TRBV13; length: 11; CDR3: ASSSRGRDTQY
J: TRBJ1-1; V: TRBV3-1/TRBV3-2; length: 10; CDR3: ASSRVNTEAF
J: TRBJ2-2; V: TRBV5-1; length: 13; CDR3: ASSLGGTNTGELF
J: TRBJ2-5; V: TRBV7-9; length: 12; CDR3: ASSLRAGGETQY
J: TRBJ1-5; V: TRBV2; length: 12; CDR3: ASSIQVAIQPQH
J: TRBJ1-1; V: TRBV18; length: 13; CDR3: ASSPGAGANTEAF
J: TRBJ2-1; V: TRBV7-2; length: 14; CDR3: ASSLDGGGAYNEQF
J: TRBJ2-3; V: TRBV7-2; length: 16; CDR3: ASSSTSEYQIRFNTQY
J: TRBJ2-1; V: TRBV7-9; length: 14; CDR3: ASSSLGGRSYNEQF
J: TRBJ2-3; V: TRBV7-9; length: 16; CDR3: ASSLGLAWGGSTDTQY
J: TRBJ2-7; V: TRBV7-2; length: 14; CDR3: ASSLGRTVLSSEQY
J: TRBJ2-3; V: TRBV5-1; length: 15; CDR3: ASSLFGGGLRPDTQY
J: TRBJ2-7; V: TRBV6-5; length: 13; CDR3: ASSYSGQGDYEQY
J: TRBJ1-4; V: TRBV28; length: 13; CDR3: ASSSTGATNEKLF
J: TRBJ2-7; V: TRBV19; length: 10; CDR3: ASWDGGYEQY
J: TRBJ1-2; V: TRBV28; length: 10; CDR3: ASSSGNSGYT
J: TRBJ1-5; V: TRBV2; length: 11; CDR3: ASSDWMGEPQH
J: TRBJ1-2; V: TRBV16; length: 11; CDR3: ASSQNTGAGYT
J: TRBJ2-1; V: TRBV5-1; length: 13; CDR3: ASSPLGTGANEQF
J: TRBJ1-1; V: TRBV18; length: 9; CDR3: ASSASTEAF
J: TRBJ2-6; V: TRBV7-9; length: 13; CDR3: ASSLAAAGANVLT
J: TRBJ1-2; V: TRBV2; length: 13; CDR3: ASSEGTGGWDGYT
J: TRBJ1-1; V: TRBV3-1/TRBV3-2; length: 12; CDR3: ASSLPGGLTEAF
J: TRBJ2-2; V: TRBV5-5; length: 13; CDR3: ASSSMDWNTGELF
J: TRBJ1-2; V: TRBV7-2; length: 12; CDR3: ASSLTDGGLGYT
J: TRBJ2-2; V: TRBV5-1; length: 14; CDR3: ASSLGYHGGTGELF
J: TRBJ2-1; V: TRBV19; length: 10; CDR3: ASRGRTDEQF